Each of the 30 T cell receptor beta chains below was sequenced from the same sample in a study of cytomegalovirus exposure and HLA in healthy donors (dated by TCRdb to between 2016 and 2019). Libraries came from the immunoSEQ multiplex PCR assay. For the multiplex PCR, a mixture combining 60 forward primers for TCR Vbeta segments and 13 reverse primers for TCR Jbeta segments was used. TCRdb provides this immuneACCESS table in a form limited to in-frame rearrangements. Some clones are lacking; in checked studies, under half of them reflect an unresolved V gene, and why the rest are absent is not known. The table for this sample lists under 150,000 clones; roughly 70% of them were counted only once. The top ten clonotypes cover 4% to 5% of the sample. The sequenced sample was PBMCs. The receptors shown here come from a woman between 40 and 55 years old in good health and CMV-seropositive.

The chain employs TRBV12-5 and TRBJ2-7, with TRBD2 matching 7 bases. The length of the CDR3 is 15 residues. Trimming took 1 base from V and 3 from J; bases not matched to a gene: 6. Germline CDR1 reads LGHNT; CDR2 reads FRNRAP. CDR3 DNA: TGTGCTAGTGGTTTGGAGCCCGGGACTAACTACGAGCAGTACTTC. Amino acids: CASGLEPGTNYEQYF.

CDR3 nucleotide sequence: TGTGCCAGCAGACCCGGGACAGGGAATTCACCCCTCCACTTT. Its translation: CASRPGTGNSPLHF. The gene calls are TRBV7-8 and TRBJ1-6; 9 nucleotides align to TRBD1. V was pared by 6 bases and J by 7 bases, with 4 bases of the junction left unmatched. The length of the CDR3 is 14 residues. CDR1 is SGHVS and CDR2 is FQNEAQ in the germline V gene.

Here the CDR3 reads CASSPTIGRGGNTEAFF. The CDR3 coding sequence is TGTGCCAGTAGTCCCACCATTGGGAGAGGGGGTAACACTGAAGCTTTCTTT. The V and J genes are TRBV19 and TRBJ1-1; tentatively, D is TRBD1 (6 bases). The CDR3 length is 17 residues. From germline, CDR1 is LNHDA and CDR2 SQIVND (reference sequence). Between the trimmed V and J ends, which lost 5 bases and 2 bases, there was a span of 21 bases.

J is TRBJ2-7 and V is TRBV13, with 8 nucleotides matching TRBD2. The germline V gene has CDR1 PRHDT and CDR2 FYEKMQ (reference sequence). Trimming cost V 4 bases and J 3 bases; bases outside gene matches: 20. The CDR3 covers 19 residues. CDR3 nucleotide sequence: TGTGCCAGCAGCTCAACCCCTGGGGAGCGAGCGGGAGACAACTACGAGCAGTACTTC. Translating it yields CASSSTPGERAGDNYEQYF.

The genes are TRBV13 and TRBJ2-1; the D gene is possibly TRBD1 (5 bases). Germline CDR1 reads PRHDT; CDR2 reads FYEKMQ (reference sequence). The CDR3 covers 12 residues. The V and J ends lost 7 bases and 7 bases respectively, with 11 bases between them. The CDR3 DNA sequence: TGTGCCAGCAACCCCCGACAGAATGAGCAGTTCTTC. Protein sequence: CASNPRQNEQFF.

This clone appeared a few times. The chain recombines TRBV5-1 with TRBJ1-6, with D perhaps TRBD1 (5 bases). CDR3 length: 19 residues. Germline-derived CDR1 and CDR2 are SGHRS and YFSETQ. The germline V and J ends were trimmed by 4 bases and 0 bases, with 20 bases remaining between them. This chain's CDR3 is CASSASTVSQSSYNSPLHF. The CDR3 nucleotides read TGCGCCAGCAGCGCCTCGACAGTTTCCCAGAGCTCCTATAATTCACCCCTCCACTTT.

This clone has a handful of counts. The V gene is TRBV30, the J gene TRBJ1-2; a possible D gene is TRBD1 (5 bases). CDR3 length equals 13 residues. Trimming took off 5 bases at V and 3 bases at J, with 13 bases between the two ends. Germline CDR1 is GTSNPN and CDR2 is SVGIG (reference sequence). The CDR3 is CAWDRRVYYGYTF. Written as DNA, the CDR3 is TGTGCCTGGGATCGCAGGGTTTACTATGGCTACACCTTC.

The chain employs TRBV19 and TRBJ1-4, with a weak D call TRBD1 (5 bases). The CDR3 is made up of 15 amino acids. V dropped 3 bases and J dropped 5 bases, with 13 bases sitting between them. Germline V lookup: CDR1 LNHDA, CDR2 SQIVND (reference sequence). This CDR3 reads CASSMPQGLNEKLFF. CDR3 nucleotide sequence: TGTGCCAGTAGTATGCCCCAGGGATTAAATGAAAAACTGTTTTTT.

The chain uses TRBV5-6 and TRBJ1-5; 7 bases agree with TRBD1. Germline V lookup: CDR1 SGHDT, CDR2 YYEEEE. CDR3 length: 17 amino acids. Trimming at V came to 2 bases and at J to 6 bases, leaving 14 bases not matched to a gene. In DNA form, the CDR3 reads TGTGCCAGCAGCTTAAGATCGGGACAGATGAGGGGTCAGCCCCAGCATTTT. Translation gives CASSLRSGQMRGQPQHF.

CDR3 sequence reads: CATSRGSGQLNEKLFF. The CDR3 nucleotides are TGTGCCACCAGCAGAGGGTCGGGACAGCTTAATGAAAAACTGTTTTTT. The chain combines TRBV15 with TRBJ1-4; TRBD1 aligns across 7 bases. The CDR3 is 16 residues long. Germline trimming cut 1 base from V and 4 bases from J; bases unmatched to any gene: 6. The germline V gene has CDR1 LNHNV and CDR2 YYDKDF (reference sequence).

The CDR3 loop is CASSRDSPAAFF. CDR3 nucleotides: TGTGCCAGCAGCCGGGACAGCCCGGCAGCTTTCTTT. The chain has TRBV7-9 and TRBJ1-1; 7 bases map to TRBD1. V shed 5 bases and J 10 bases; nucleotides not matched to a gene: 7. Germline V gene data show CDR1 as SEHNR and CDR2 as FQNEAQ (reference sequence). The CDR3 length is 12 residues.

The chain recombines TRBV27 with TRBJ1-5; D call uncertain. Per the germline V gene, CDR1 is MNHEY and CDR2 is SMNVEV (reference sequence). The CDR3 runs 13 residues. Deletions cut 2 bases from V and 4 bases from J, with 6 bases between. The DNA of the CDR3 is TGTGCCAGCAGTTTAACGACAAATCAGCCCCAGCATTTT. Its protein is CASSLTTNQPQHF.

The chain employs TRBV5-1 and TRBJ2-5, with 10 bases identical to TRBD2. J was trimmed by 4 bases and V by 2 bases; bases with no gene match: 5. CDR3 length: 15 residues. In germline, CDR1 is SGHRS, CDR2 YFSETQ. Written as DNA, the CDR3 is TGCGCCAGCAGCTTAGGCCTAGCGGGAGTAGAGACCCAGTACTTC. This translates into CASSLGLAGVETQYF.

The gene calls are TRBV9 and TRBJ1-2, with no clear D. The CDR3 consists of 14 residues. Germline V gene sequence: CDR1 SGDLS, CDR2 YYNGEE. Trimming took off 3 bases at V and 8 bases at J, with 17 bases between the two ends. CDR3 DNA sequence: TGTGCCAGCAGCGAGAGGAGAGGGCCCGGGGGCTACACCTTC. Protein: CASSERRGPGGYTF.

This clone has just a few counts. The chain links TRBV27 to TRBJ1-5; D is possibly TRBD1 (5 bases). The CDR3 has 15 residues. The V end was cut by 0 bases, the J end by 7 bases, with 13 bases between. From germline, CDR1 is MNHEY and CDR2 SMNVEV (reference sequence). In DNA form, the CDR3 reads TGTGCCAGCAGTTTATCGAGCAGGGTTATGCAGCCCCAGCATTTT. It encodes CASSLSSRVMQPQHF.

The chain employs TRBV9 and TRBJ1-3; 8 bases match TRBD1. CDR1 and CDR2 (germline): SGDLS, YYNGEE. This CDR3 comprises 16 residues. The trim removed 3 bases at V and 4 bases at J, leaving 9 bases unmatched. CDR3: CASSGIQGVEGNTIYF. The CDR3 DNA reads TGTGCCAGCAGCGGGATACAGGGGGTAGAGGGAAACACCATATATTTT.

This sequence joins TRBV6-1 and TRBJ1-6; tentatively, D is TRBD1 (5 bases). Germline V lookup: CDR1 MNHNS, CDR2 SASEGT. The V gene lost 6 bases and the J gene lost 1 base, with 10 bases spanning the gap. The CDR3 spans 15 residues. CDR3 amino acids: CASSDSLSYNSPLHF. The CDR3 DNA reads as TGTGCCAGCAGCGACAGCCTTTCCTATAATTCACCCCTCCACTTT.

This sequence joins TRBV7-8 and TRBJ1-1; unclear D gene. Trimming stripped 2 bases from V and 0 bases from J, with 10 bases between. The CDR3 length is 15 residues. CDR1 and CDR2 (germline): SGHVS, FQNEAQ. CDR3 amino acids: CASSLSPVMNTEAFF. CDR3 sequence (DNA): TGTGCCAGCAGCTTATCGCCGGTTATGAACACTGAAGCTTTCTTT. Based on the CDR3 plus reference TRBV7-8 and TRBJ1-1, the full variable domain is GAGVSQSPRYKVAKRGQDVALRCDPISGHVSLFWYQQALGQGPEFLTYFQNEAQLDKSGLPSDRFFAERPEGSVSTLKIQRTQQEDSAVYLCASSLSPVMNTEAFFGQGTRLTVV.

The chain is built from TRBV27 and TRBJ2-1, with 7 bases matching TRBD1. The V segment lost 7 bases and the J segment 4 bases; nucleotides outside the gene matches: 7. Germline V gene data show CDR1 as MNHEY and CDR2 as SMNVEV (reference sequence). CDR3 length: 14 residues. The CDR3 here is CASNPGTVYNEQFF. In nucleotides, the CDR3 is TGTGCCAGCAACCCGGGGACAGTTTACAATGAGCAGTTCTTC.

The V gene is TRBV4-1, the J gene TRBJ2-1; maybe TRBD1 (6 bases). The V gene's germline CDR1 is MGHRA and CDR2 YSYEKL. The V end was cut by 1 base, the J end by 5 bases, with 6 bases between. CDR3 length: 13 residues. CDR3 residues: CASSQAGDNEQFF. In DNA, the CDR3 is TGCGCCAGCAGCCAAGCAGGGGACAATGAGCAGTTCTTC.

The chain is built from TRBV29-1 and TRBJ1-2; D unclear. Germline V gene sequence: CDR1 SQVTM, CDR2 ANQGSEA. With 2 bases removed from V and 4 bases from J, the gap between germline ends came to 11 bases. This CDR3 has 13 residues. CDR3 DNA sequence: TGCAGCGTTGAAATAGCTGGCGGCTATGGCTACACCTTC. Its protein is CSVEIAGGYGYTF.

The chain couples TRBV7-9 to TRBJ2-3, with D unclear. This CDR3 is built from 15 residues. The V gene lost 1 base and the J gene lost 2 bases, with 10 bases spanning the gap. The germline gives CDR1 SEHNR, CDR2 FQNEAQ (reference sequence). The CDR3 nucleotides are TGTGCCAGCAGCTTAGTTCTACAGTACACAGATACGCAGTATTTT. This encodes CASSLVLQYTDTQYF.

This clone was observed a few times. V and J are TRBV14 and TRBJ1-2; D gene unclear. There are 15 residues in the CDR3. V dropped 1 base and J dropped 7 bases, with 16 bases sitting between them. CDR1 and CDR2 from the germline V gene are SGHDN and FVKESK. The CDR3 reads CASSQGGLTIFGYTF. DNA for the CDR3: TGTGCCAGCAGCCAAGGCGGACTAACGATTTTTGGCTACACCTTC.

The chain combines TRBV27 with TRBJ2-5, with D perhaps matching TRBD1 (6 bases). Germline CDR1 reads MNHEY; CDR2 reads SMNVEV (reference sequence). This CDR3 contains 11 residues. The germline V and J ends were trimmed by 6 bases and 12 bases, with 14 bases remaining between them. The CDR3 is CASRTWTAEYF. In DNA form, the CDR3 reads TGTGCCAGCAGGACCTGGACAGCCGAGTACTTC.

This clone was observed a handful of times. V and J are TRBV6-6 and TRBJ1-1, with 7 nucleotides matching TRBD1. With 6 bases clipped from V and 3 bases from J, the junction kept 10 bases outside the gene matches. The CDR3 runs 15 residues. Germline loops: CDR1 MNHNY, CDR2 SVGAGI (reference sequence). This CDR3 is CASRELDRADTEAFF. As DNA, the CDR3 is TGTGCCAGCAGGGAACTCGACAGGGCGGACACTGAAGCTTTCTTT.

J is TRBJ2-3 and V is TRBV7-2, with TRBD2 matching 8 bases. Trimming took 1 base from V and 14 from J; bases not matched to a gene: 5. The CDR3 has 12 residues. CDR1 is SGHTA and CDR2 is FQGNSA in the germline V gene. The CDR3 is CASSLVRGVAYF. Written as DNA, the CDR3 is TGTGCCAGCAGCTTAGTGCGGGGGGTTGCGTATTTT. Supplemented by reference TRBV7-2 and TRBJ2-3, the full variable domain reads GAGVSQSPSNKVTEKGKDVELRCDPISGHTALYWYRQSLGQGLEFLIYFQGNSAPDKSGLPSDRFSAERTGGSVSTLTIQRTQQEDSAVYLCASSLVRGVAYFGPGTRLTVL.

This clone showed up just once. This chain connects TRBV7-9 to TRBJ1-6; the match to TRBD1 covers 8 bases. V trimming: 1 base; J trimming: 7 bases; junction bases outside the gene matches: 3. Germline V gives CDR1 SEHNR, CDR2 FQNEAQ (reference sequence). This CDR3 contains 15 residues. The CDR3 nucleotides read TGTGCCAGCAGCTTAGGGACAGGGCGCAATTCACCCCTCCACTTT. This translates into CASSLGTGRNSPLHF.

J is TRBJ1-5 and V is TRBV6-6; D not certain. This CDR3 region has 13 residues. V was clipped by 7 bases and J by 8 bases, with 15 bases between them. Germline V gene sequence: CDR1 MNHNY, CDR2 SVGAGI (reference sequence). This CDR3 is CASTTVQAEPQHF. The CDR3 DNA reads as TGTGCCAGCACAACGGTCCAAGCGGAGCCCCAGCATTTT.

This chain joins TRBV4-1 and TRBJ2-1, with 9 nucleotides matching TRBD1. The J segment lost 9 bases and the V segment lost 2 bases, leaving 8 bases of the junction unmatched. The germline CDR1 and CDR2 sequences are MGHRA and YSYEKL. This CDR3 has 15 amino acids. The CDR3 sequence is CASSQPPGQGVEQFF. In DNA form, the CDR3 reads TGCGCCAGCAGCCAACCCCCGGGACAGGGTGTTGAGCAGTTCTTC.

This clone has a handful of counts. The chain is built from TRBV7-2 and TRBJ2-1; D not resolved. CDR1 SGHTA and CDR2 FQGNSA come from the germline V gene. With 7 bases removed from V and 8 bases from J, the gap between germline ends came to 15 bases. The length of the CDR3 is 13 residues. CDR3 nucleotide sequence: TGTGCCAGCACCACCGTTGCGGTCCATGAGCAGTTCTTC. Its translation: CASTTVAVHEQFF.